The sequence of this T cell receptor beta chain was determined in a study of CD8 T cells in ankylosing spondylitis. The CDR3 sequence is 14 residues long. Deletions cut 4 bases from V and 1 base from J, with 9 bases between. This clonotype was counted ten times or more. Via MiXCR, TCRdb re-called the 5' RACE reads, giving one row per CDR3 protein. Of approximately 180,000 distinct CDR3 sequences in the sample, 18% were seen once. The sample comprised blood, either unsorted or a sorted T cell fraction (not recorded which). V and J are TRBV12-3 or TRBV12-4 and TRBJ2-3; D remains ambiguous. The sequence derives from a male donor aged 5 to 29 with ankylosing spondylitis or in good health (not recorded which). Here the CDR3 reads CASSSGSRTDTQYF. In DNA, the CDR3 is TGTGCCAGCAGTTCGGGCAGTCGCACAGATACGCAGTATTTT.